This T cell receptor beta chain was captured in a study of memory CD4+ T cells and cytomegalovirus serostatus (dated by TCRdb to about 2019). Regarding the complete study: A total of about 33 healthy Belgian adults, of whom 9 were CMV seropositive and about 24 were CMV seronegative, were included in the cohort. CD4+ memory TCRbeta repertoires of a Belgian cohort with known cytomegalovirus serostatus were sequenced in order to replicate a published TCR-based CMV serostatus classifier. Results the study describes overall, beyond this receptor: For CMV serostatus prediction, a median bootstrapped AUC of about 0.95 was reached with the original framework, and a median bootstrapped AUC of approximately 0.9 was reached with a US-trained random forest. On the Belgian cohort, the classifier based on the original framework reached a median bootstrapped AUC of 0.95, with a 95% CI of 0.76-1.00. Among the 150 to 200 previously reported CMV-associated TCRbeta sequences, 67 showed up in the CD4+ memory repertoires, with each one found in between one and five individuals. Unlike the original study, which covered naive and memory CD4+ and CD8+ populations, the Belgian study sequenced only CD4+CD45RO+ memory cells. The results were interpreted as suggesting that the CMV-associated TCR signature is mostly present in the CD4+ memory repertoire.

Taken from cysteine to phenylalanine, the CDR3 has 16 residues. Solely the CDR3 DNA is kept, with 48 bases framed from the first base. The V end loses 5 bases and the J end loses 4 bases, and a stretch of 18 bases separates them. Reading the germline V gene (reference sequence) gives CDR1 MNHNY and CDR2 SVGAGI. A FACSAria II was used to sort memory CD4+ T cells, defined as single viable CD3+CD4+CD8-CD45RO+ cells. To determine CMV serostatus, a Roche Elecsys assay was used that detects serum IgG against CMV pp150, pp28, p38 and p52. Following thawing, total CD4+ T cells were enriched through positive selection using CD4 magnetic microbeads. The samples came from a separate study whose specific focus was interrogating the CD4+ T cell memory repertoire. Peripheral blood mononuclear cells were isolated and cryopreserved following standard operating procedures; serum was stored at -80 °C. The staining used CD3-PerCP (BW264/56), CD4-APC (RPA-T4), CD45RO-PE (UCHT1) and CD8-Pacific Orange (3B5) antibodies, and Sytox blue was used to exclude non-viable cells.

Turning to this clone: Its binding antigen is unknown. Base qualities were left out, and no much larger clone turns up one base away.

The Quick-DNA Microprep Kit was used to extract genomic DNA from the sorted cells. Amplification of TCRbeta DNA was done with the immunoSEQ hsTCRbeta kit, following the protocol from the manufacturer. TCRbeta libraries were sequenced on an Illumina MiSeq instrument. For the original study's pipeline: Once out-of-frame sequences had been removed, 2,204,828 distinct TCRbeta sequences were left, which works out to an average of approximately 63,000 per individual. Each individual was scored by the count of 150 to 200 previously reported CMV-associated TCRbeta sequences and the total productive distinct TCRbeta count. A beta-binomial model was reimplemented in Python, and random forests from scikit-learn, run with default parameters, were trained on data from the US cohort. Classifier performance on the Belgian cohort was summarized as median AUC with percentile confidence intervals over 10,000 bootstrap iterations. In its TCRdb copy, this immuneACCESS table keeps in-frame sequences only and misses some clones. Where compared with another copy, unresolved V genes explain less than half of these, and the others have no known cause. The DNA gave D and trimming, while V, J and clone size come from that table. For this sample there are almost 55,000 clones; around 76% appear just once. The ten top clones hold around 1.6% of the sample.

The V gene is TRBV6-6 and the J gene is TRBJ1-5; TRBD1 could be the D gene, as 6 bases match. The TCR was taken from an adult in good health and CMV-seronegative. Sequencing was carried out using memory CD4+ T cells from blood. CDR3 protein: CASSQSPTGGNQPQHF. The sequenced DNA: TGTGCCAGCAGTCAATCCCCGACAGGTGGAAATCAGCCCCAGCATTTT.